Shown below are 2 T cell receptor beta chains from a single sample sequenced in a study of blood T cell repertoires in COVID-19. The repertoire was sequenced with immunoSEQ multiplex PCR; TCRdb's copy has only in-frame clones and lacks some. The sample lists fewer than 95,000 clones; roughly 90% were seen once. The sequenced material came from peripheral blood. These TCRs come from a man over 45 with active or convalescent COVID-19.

CDR3 sequence: CATSAGEITTNEKLFF. The CDR3 DNA sequence: TGTGCCACCAGTGCCGGGGAAATCACAACTAATGAAAAACTGTTTTTT. The genes are TRBV24-1 and TRBJ1-4; D is undetermined. The CDR3 contains 16 residues. Germline V gives CDR1 KGHDR, CDR2 SFDVKD. Trimming pared 5 bases from V and 0 bases from J, leaving 12 bases between.

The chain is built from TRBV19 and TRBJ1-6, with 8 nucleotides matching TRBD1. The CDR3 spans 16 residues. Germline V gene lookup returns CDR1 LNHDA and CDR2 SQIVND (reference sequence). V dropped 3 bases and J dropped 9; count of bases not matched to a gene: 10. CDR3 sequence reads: CASSIARDRRASPLHF. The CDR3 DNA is TGTGCCAGTAGTATTGCCCGGGACAGGAGAGCTTCACCCCTCCACTTT.